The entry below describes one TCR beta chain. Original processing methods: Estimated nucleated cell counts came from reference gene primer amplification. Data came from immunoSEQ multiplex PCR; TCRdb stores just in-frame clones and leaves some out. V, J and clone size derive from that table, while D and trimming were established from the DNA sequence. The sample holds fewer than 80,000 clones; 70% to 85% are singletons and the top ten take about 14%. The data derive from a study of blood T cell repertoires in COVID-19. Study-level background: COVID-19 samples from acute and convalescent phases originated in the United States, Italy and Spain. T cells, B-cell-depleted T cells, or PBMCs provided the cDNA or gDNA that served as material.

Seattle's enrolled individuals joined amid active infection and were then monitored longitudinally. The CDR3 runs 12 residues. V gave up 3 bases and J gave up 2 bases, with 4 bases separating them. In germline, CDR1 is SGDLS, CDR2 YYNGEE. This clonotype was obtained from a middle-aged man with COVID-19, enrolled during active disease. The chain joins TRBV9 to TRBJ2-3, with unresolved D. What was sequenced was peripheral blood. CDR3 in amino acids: CASSDYTDTQYF. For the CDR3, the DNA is TGTGCCAGCAGCGATTACACAGATACGCAGTATTTT.